Below are 21 T cell receptor beta chains sequenced from a single sample in a study of T cell repertoires in cytomegalovirus infection. No antigens are known for them. TCRdb recomputed calls from the reads with MiXCR, one row per CDR3 protein. In the table there are 380,000 or so distinct CDR3 sequences, 34% of which are singletons. Sequencing was performed on cultured PBMCs, taken from culture after CMV antigen stimulation. The receptors were sampled from a human donor in good health (CMV status not recorded). Some clones in this sample may be carry-over from other donors' samples.

The rearrangement joins TRBV24-1 to TRBJ1-1; TRBD1 matches at 7 bases. Trimming took 6 bases from V and 7 from J; bases not matched to a gene: 4. The CDR3 contains 12 residues. Germline loops: CDR1 KGHDR, CDR2 SFDVKD. The CDR3 reads CATSRGGGEAFF. The CDR3 DNA sequence: TGTGCCACCAGTCGAGGGGGCGGTGAAGCTTTCTTT.

This clonotype was observed many times. This chain links TRBV7-2 with TRBJ2-5; 8 bases are a match to TRBD1. Germline values: CDR1 SGHTA, CDR2 FQGNSA. This CDR3 is 15 amino acids long. The J segment lost 2 bases and the V segment lost 5 bases, leaving 7 bases of the junction unmatched. As DNA, the CDR3 is TGTGCCAGCAGCCCACCCGGACAGGGACAAGAGACCCAGTACTTC. Translation gives CASSPPGQGQETQYF.

This clonotype came up a few times. The chain links TRBV7-6 to TRBJ1-1, with D perhaps TRBD1 (6 bases). CDR1 and CDR2 (germline): SGHVS, FNYEAQ. The CDR3 covers 15 residues. V was cut by 0 bases and J by 4 bases, with 12 bases left in between. This chain's CDR3 is CASSLARGYGTEAFF. The CDR3, as DNA: TGTGCCAGCAGCTTAGCCAGGGGCTATGGCACTGAAGCTTTCTTT.

For the CDR3, the DNA is TGTGCCAGCAGTTATCAAAGTGGGGCACCCCGCCTTAGGGAGGGCTACACCTTC. This gives the protein CASSYQSGAPRLREGYTF. V is TRBV6-6 and J is TRBJ1-2; D is possibly TRBD1 (5 bases). This CDR3 comprises 18 residues. V lost 3 bases, J lost 8 bases, and 28 bases lay in between. Germline V gives CDR1 MNHNY, CDR2 SVGAGI (reference sequence).

This clonotype occurred a few times. The J gene is TRBJ2-7, the V gene TRBV7-8; D possibly corresponds to TRBD1 (5 bases). Trimming stripped 5 bases from V and 2 bases from J, with 10 bases between. Germline lookup yields CDR1 SGHVS and CDR2 FQNEAQ. The CDR3 is made up of 13 amino acids. CDR3 DNA sequence: TGTGCCAGCAGCCTCGACAGAACCTACGAGCAGTACTTC. It codes for CASSLDRTYEQYF.

The J gene is TRBJ2-3, the V gene TRBV12-3 or TRBV12-4; 10 positions match TRBD2. The CDR3 is 15 residues long. Unmatched junction bases numbered 5, after V lost 3 bases and J lost 5 bases. CDR3 DNA: TGTGCCAGCAGTTTCCCTAGCGGGAGTGAAGATACGCAGTATTTT. Protein product: CASSFPSGSEDTQYF.

In this sample, this clonotype turned up a few times. The chain has TRBV7-6 and TRBJ2-1; 8 bases map to TRBD2. CDR3 length: 16 amino acids. J gave up 5 bases and V 5 bases, and 11 bases lay outside the gene matches. The germline V gene has CDR1 SGHVS and CDR2 FNYEAQ. The CDR3 region has the DNA TGTGCCAGCAGCCCCCAAGCGGGAGAGCGTAACAATGAGCAGTTCTTC. Translating gives CASSPQAGERNNEQFF.

In its sample, this clonotype was seen a few times. This sequence joins TRBV7-2 and TRBJ2-1; TRBD2 might be the D (5 bases). CDR1 and CDR2 (germline): SGHTA, FQGNSA. Trimming stripped 5 bases from V and 7 bases from J, with 9 bases between. The CDR3 spans 12 residues. CDR3 DNA: TGTGCCAGCAGCCCCGAGCGGAATGAGCAGTTCTTC. Encoded protein: CASSPERNEQFF.

This chain joins TRBV7-4 and TRBJ2-1; TRBD2 might be the D (6 bases). CDR1 and CDR2 (germline): SGHVT, SQSDAQ. Trimming took 2 bases from V and 6 from J, leaving 14 bases between them. The CDR3 has 15 residues. CDR3 sequence: CASSLRRDPPNEQFF. Here the CDR3 DNA reads TGTGCCAGCAGCTTAAGGCGGGACCCACCCAATGAGCAGTTCTTC. The whole variable domain, remainder taken from reference TRBV7-4 and TRBJ2-1, is GAGVSQSPRYKVAKRGRDVALRCDSISGHVTLYWYRQTLGQGSEVLTYSQSDAQRDKSGRPSGRFSAERPERSVSTLKIQRTEQGDSAVYLCASSLRRDPPNEQFFGPGTRLTVL.

This clonotype has just a few counts. The rearrangement joins TRBV3-1 to TRBJ2-1; D uncertain. The germline V and J ends were trimmed by 2 bases and 5 bases, with 19 bases remaining between them. Germline-derived CDR1 and CDR2 are LGHDT and YNNKEL (reference sequence). CDR3 length: 17 amino acids. The CDR3 loop reads CASSQLIGLRIDNEQFF. CDR3 coding DNA: TGTGCCAGCAGCCAACTGATTGGGCTGAGGATCGACAATGAGCAGTTCTTC.

In its sample, this clonotype was seen once. The chain recombines TRBV7-8 with TRBJ2-7; D might be TRBD1 (6 bases). V was trimmed by 5 bases and J by 2 bases, leaving 10 bases between them. The germline V gene has CDR1 SGHVS and CDR2 FQNEAQ. The CDR3 has 13 amino acids. The CDR3 sequence is CASSLRGTYEQYV. CDR3 nucleotide sequence: TGTGCCAGCAGCCTTAGGGGGACCTACGAGCAGTACGTC.

J is TRBJ2-7 and V is TRBV24-1; the D gene is possibly TRBD1 (5 bases). Trimming left V 2 bases short and J 4 bases short, with 11 bases between. Germline V lookup: CDR1 KGHDR, CDR2 SFDVKD. The CDR3 loop spans 14 amino acids. CDR3 sequence reads: CATSDSNRYYEQYF. The DNA for the CDR3 is TGTGCCACCAGTGATTCGAACAGGTATTACGAGCAGTACTTC.

This clonotype has a count of ten or more. The CDR3 DNA follows: TGCGCCAGCAGCCAAGATCGGTCCGGGACAGGGGGCATGAACACTGAAGCTTTCTTT. Amino acids: CASSQDRSGTGGMNTEAFF. The V gene is TRBV4-3, the J gene TRBJ1-1, with 12 bases aligning to TRBD1. This CDR3 has 19 amino acids. The junction had 8 bases not matched to a gene; V was cut back by 0 bases and J by 0 bases. Looked up from germline, CDR1 is LGHNA and CDR2 is YSLEER.

The CDR3 loop reads CASSNPGTGAGYGYTF. The CDR3 coding sequence is TGTGCCAGCAGCAACCCCGGGACGGGAGCTGGCTATGGCTACACCTTC. The chain joins TRBV28 to TRBJ1-2; possible D gene TRBD1, 5 bases. The germline CDR1 and CDR2 sequences are MDHEN and SYDVKM. The CDR3 length is 16 residues. V was clipped by 6 bases and J by 4 bases, with 21 bases between them.

V and J are TRBV7-8 and TRBJ2-5; 7 bases line up with TRBD1. V shed 3 bases, J shed 5 bases, and the junction held 9 bases outside the gene matches. Per germline, CDR1 SGHVS and CDR2 FQNEAQ. The CDR3 is 15 amino acids. The CDR3 nucleotides are TGTGCCAGCAGCTTCCTCGGGACAGTGGCTGAGACCCAGTACTTC. Residues: CASSFLGTVAETQYF.

V and J are TRBV9 and TRBJ1-3; 7 bases fit TRBD1. The CDR3 loop spans 15 amino acids. Trimming cost V 0 bases and J 2 bases; bases outside gene matches: 2. Germline V gene lookup returns CDR1 SGDLS and CDR2 YYNGEE. CDR3 nucleotide sequence: TGTGCCAGCAGCGTAGGCGGGACAGCTGGAAACACCATATATTTT. It is translated as CASSVGGTAGNTIYF.

J is TRBJ2-5 and V is TRBV12-3 or TRBV12-4, with D hard to call. V was pared by 8 bases and J by 4 bases, with 17 bases between. This CDR3 comprises 14 residues. The CDR3 DNA reads as TGTGCCAGCTCTCACGCAGGCGACCTAGAGACCCAGTACTTC. Residues: CASSHAGDLETQYF.

This clonotype was detected ten times or more. The CDR3 reads CASSRGDNAIDTQYF. CDR3 DNA sequence: TGTGCCAGCAGCCGCGGGGACAACGCCATCGATACGCAGTATTTT. The rearrangement links TRBV7-2 to TRBJ2-3; D could derive from TRBD1 or TRBD2 (6 bases each). CDR3 length equals 15 residues. Germline assignment: CDR1 SGHTA and CDR2 FQGNSA. V lost 5 bases and J lost 6, with 18 bases in between. The complete variable domain, with remaining parts taken from reference TRBV7-2 and TRBJ2-3, reads GAGVSQSPSNKVTEKGKDVELRCDPISGHTALYWYRQSLGQGLEFLIYFQGNSAPDKSGLPSDRFSAERTGGSVSTLTIQRTQQEDSAVYLCASSRGDNAIDTQYFGPGTRLTVL.

This clonotype was observed a handful of times. The chain uses TRBV28 and TRBJ1-2; TRBD1 might be the D (5 bases). The CDR3 is 13 residues long. The germline V and J ends were trimmed by 7 bases and 4 bases, with 13 bases remaining between them. CDR1 MDHEN and CDR2 SYDVKM come from the germline V gene. In DNA, the CDR3 is TGTGCCAGCATATCCGGGACCCTCTATGGCTACACCTTC. Its protein is CASISGTLYGYTF.

The chain has TRBV19 and TRBJ1-5; 8 bases are a match to TRBD1. Unmatched junction bases numbered 11, after V lost 7 bases and J lost 6 bases. The CDR3 is made up of 15 amino acids. CDR1 is LNHDA and CDR2 is SQIVND in the germline V gene (reference sequence). CDR3 sequence reads: CASTLQGDGLQPQHF. Here the CDR3 DNA reads TGTGCCAGTACCCTACAGGGGGACGGGCTTCAGCCCCAGCATTTT.

The CDR3 coding sequence is TGTGCCAGCAGCTACAGGGGCGAGCAGTACTTC. It specifies CASSYRGEQYF. This rearrangement joins TRBV27 to TRBJ2-7, with TRBD1 matching 7 bases. Looked up from germline, CDR1 is MNHEY and CDR2 is SMNVEV (reference sequence). The trim removed 6 bases at V and 6 bases at J, leaving 2 bases unmatched. This CDR3 comprises 11 residues.